This T cell receptor beta chain is from a study of response to subunit inactivated influenza vaccine. TCRdb called the RT-PCR reads again in MiXCR, with one record for every CDR3 protein. The sample holds around 490,000 distinct CDR3 sequences, 7.6% seen once. Findings and limits, study-wide: Few additional T cells are recruited per seasonal influenza vaccination, authors suggested.

V lost 5 bases to trimming and J lost 6 bases; unmatched junction nucleotides: 7. Germline CDR1 is DFQATT and CDR2 is SNEGSKA (reference sequence). The CDR3 has 13 residues. There are many counts of this clonotype. Antigen unknown. The TCR comes from a man in his fifties or sixties who received an inactivated influenza vaccine. V gene TRBV20-1 combines with J gene TRBJ1-2; 9 nucleotides line up with TRBD1. The sequencing used PBMCs from blood, collected less than 30 months after vaccination. This CDR3 is CSAYRGTGNGYTF. DNA of the CDR3: TGCAGTGCTTACCGGGGGACAGGGAATGGCTACACCTTC.